A selection of T cell receptor beta chains follows, all from one sample in a study of T cell clones after liver transplantation. The assay was immunoSEQ multiplex PCR, and TCRdb's table has in-frame clones only and misses some. This sample has around 15,000 clones, with approximately 81% found just once. The specimen was CD8+ T cells from blood, collected around 44 months after liver transplant. These receptors were obtained from a human patient who received a liver transplant. A subset of T cells may come from the graft donor. Both conserved end residues are part of each CDR3. A D gene is named only where the DNA matches it firmly. For some rows the clone size is stated as once, few or many, or as a class when expanded; others skip it.

j_call d_call cdr3_length v_call clone_size cdr3_nt cdr3_aa
TRBJ2-7 TRBD1 13 TRBV29-1 NA TGCAGCGCTAGAGGACAGGGTATCTACGAGCAGTACTTC CSARGQGIYEQYF
TRBJ2-7 NA 15 TRBV9 NA TGTGCCAGCAGCGTAGAAGGATCGGCCGCCTACGAGCAGTACTTC CASSVEGSAAYEQYF
TRBJ2-1 NA 16 TRBV18 NA TGTGCCAGCTCACCATGGTTGGACCCACAATACAATGAGCAGTTCTTC CASSPWLDPQYNEQFF
TRBJ2-7 TRBD2 14 TRBV27 NA TGTGCCAGCAGGGGACTAGCGGCTTCCTACGAGCAGTACTTC CASRGLAASYEQYF
TRBJ2-3 NA 15 TRBV7-9 NA TGTGCCAGCAGCTCCGGCCCCATCCGGGGGGATACGCAGTATTTT CASSSGPIRGDTQYF
TRBJ2-6 TRBD2 15 TRBV6-1 NA TGTGCCAGCCAAGGCGGGAGCTCTGGGGCCAACGTCCTGACTTTC CASQGGSSGANVLTF
TRBJ2-7 TRBD1 14 TRBV19 NA TGTGCCAGTAAAACCGGGACAGGGGACTACGAGCAGTACTTC CASKTGTGDYEQYF
TRBJ2-7 NA 13 TRBV27 once TGTGCCAGCAGTTCGGACCCCTTCTACGAGCAGTACTTC CASSSDPFYEQYF
TRBJ2-7 TRBD2 14 TRBV18 NA TGTGCCAGCTCCCCCAACTCGGGAGGTTACGAGCAGTACTTC CASSPNSGGYEQYF
TRBJ2-2 TRBD2 18 TRBV9 once TGTGCCAGCAGCGTAGCGGGACTAGCGGGGGGAAACACCGGGGAGCTGTTTTTT CASSVAGLAGGNTGELFF
TRBJ1-4 NA 12 TRBV27 NA TGTGCCAGCGGCCCGACTGGGTCTGAGCTGTTTTTT CASGPTGSELFF
TRBJ2-1 TRBD1 15 TRBV9 NA TGTGCCAGCAGCGACGACAGGGATACCTACAATGAGCAGTTCTTC CASSDDRDTYNEQFF
TRBJ2-3 TRBD2 16 TRBV19 NA TGTGCCAGTTCGAGCGGGAGCTCCCCGGGGGCAGATACGCAGTATTTT CASSSGSSPGADTQYF
TRBJ1-1 TRBD1 15 TRBV10-3 NA TGTGCCATCGGCGGGGCAGGGGGCGCGAACACTGAAGCTTTCTTT CAIGGAGGANTEAFF
TRBJ1-2 TRBD1 15 TRBV7-3 NA TGTGCCAGCAGCCCGGGACAGGGGGCGAACTATGGCTACACCTTC CASSPGQGANYGYTF
TRBJ2-5 NA 13 TRBV7-9 NA TGTGCCAGCAGCTTAGCCATTGCGGGGACCCAGTACTTC CASSLAIAGTQYF
TRBJ1-1 NA 16 TRBV18 NA TGTGCCAGCTCACCACCGCCGAGTTGGATGGACACTGAAGCTTTCTTT CASSPPPSWMDTEAFF
TRBJ1-4 NA 15 TRBV7-9 NA TGTGCCAGCAGCTCCAGGGTAGGGGCTAATGAAAAACTGTTTTTT CASSSRVGANEKLFF